The T cell receptor (beta chain) described here comes from a study of early T cells in non-severe SARS-CoV-2 infection. One entry per CDR3 protein, called by TCRdb with MiXCR from the 5' RACE reads. The data contain some 91,000 distinct CDR3 sequences, 9.5% to 12% of them singletons. Germline-derived CDR1 and CDR2 are SQVTM and ANQGSEA. V was trimmed by 6 bases and J by 1 base, leaving 16 bases between them. The CDR3 length is 15 residues. This sequence originates from an adult who was a healthcare worker with PCR-confirmed SARS-CoV-2 infection or an uninfected control (not recorded which). This chain uses TRBV29-1 with TRBJ2-1; weak D call: TRBD1 (6 bases). The source was whole blood, collected at baseline. CDR3: CSVTEDSSSYNEQFF. CDR3 DNA: TGCAGCGTGACGGAGGACAGTTCTTCCTACAATGAGCAGTTCTTC.